Presented here are 27 T cell receptor beta chains from one specimen sequenced in a study of PD-L1 blockade in urothelial cancer. Here immunoSEQ multiplex PCR was the method, and the copy in TCRdb shows in-frame clones only, minus some. The table lists approximately 26,000 clones, approximately 86% of them singletons. The sequences come from PBMCs, collected around atezolizumab (anti-PD-L1) treatment. These TCRs come from a man between 60 and 70 years old with urothelial cancer.

V is TRBV19 and J is TRBJ2-6; 10 bases fit TRBD1. After removal of 3 bases from V and 0 bases from J, the junction contained 2 bases not matched to a gene. CDR1 and CDR2 from the germline V gene are LNHDA and SQIVND (reference sequence). CDR3 size: 17 residues. The CDR3 here is CASSIGTGASGANVLTF. In DNA form, the CDR3 reads TGTGCCAGTAGTATTGGGACAGGGGCCTCTGGGGCCAACGTCCTGACTTTC.

The gene calls are TRBV7-9 and TRBJ2-7; D is possibly TRBD1 (6 bases). V dropped 3 bases and J dropped 4 bases, with 19 bases sitting between them. The V gene's germline CDR1 is SEHNR and CDR2 FQNEAQ (reference sequence). The CDR3 spans 16 residues. The CDR3 spells CASSFAVRTEGYEQYF. The CDR3 DNA reads as TGTGCCAGCAGCTTTGCGGTTCGGACAGAGGGGTACGAGCAGTACTTC.

The V gene is TRBV7-9, the J gene TRBJ1-4; 7 nucleotides line up with TRBD1. Germline CDR1 reads SEHNR; CDR2 reads FQNEAQ (reference sequence). The CDR3 loop spans 14 amino acids. V was pared by 4 bases and J by 2 bases, with 1 base of the junction left unmatched. CDR3 sequence reads: CASSSTGTNEKLFF. CDR3 DNA sequence: TGTGCCAGCAGCTCGACAGGGACTAATGAAAAACTGTTTTTT.

This sequence joins TRBV6-1 and TRBJ2-3; D is undetermined. V gave up 3 bases and J gave up 6 bases, with 13 bases separating them. Germline CDR1 and CDR2: MNHNS and SASEGT. The CDR3 length is 14 residues. The DNA of the CDR3 is TGTGCCAGCAGTGAGGGCAGTCCTGCGGATACGCAGTATTTT. Its protein is CASSEGSPADTQYF.

V usage is TRBV9 and J usage is TRBJ2-3, with 9 nucleotides matching TRBD2. CDR3 length equals 17 residues. The J segment lost 7 bases and the V segment lost 0 bases, leaving 12 bases of the junction unmatched. In germline, CDR1 is SGDLS, CDR2 YYNGEE. CDR3 amino acids: CASSVALSGGRANTQYF. The DNA of the CDR3 is TGTGCCAGCAGCGTAGCCCTTAGCGGGGGACGAGCGAATACGCAGTATTTT.

The rearrangement links TRBV5-1 to TRBJ2-7; no clear D gene. CDR3 length: 15 residues. Germline V gene lookup returns CDR1 SGHRS and CDR2 YFSETQ. Deletions cut 0 bases from V and 2 bases from J, with 12 bases between. DNA of the CDR3: TGCGCCAGCAGCTTGGACTCGGGTACCCCCTACGAGCAGTACTTC. This sequence encodes CASSLDSGTPYEQYF.

This clone was found a few times. This chain uses TRBV11-3 with TRBJ1-1; TRBD1 matches 9 bases. CDR1 is SGHNT and CDR2 is YENEEA in the germline V gene. V shed 2 bases and J 4 bases; nucleotides not matched to a gene: 2. The CDR3 is 14 amino acids. CDR3 in amino acids: CASSLLGQGTEAFF. CDR3 coding DNA: TGTGCCAGCAGCTTACTGGGACAGGGCACTGAAGCTTTCTTT.

This clone was counted once. The rearrangement uses TRBV5-1 and TRBJ2-7, with TRBD1 matching over 7 bases. J was trimmed by 4 bases and V by 4 bases; bases with no gene match: 11. The CDR3 is 15 residues long. The V gene's germline CDR1 is SGHRS and CDR2 YFSETQ. Here the CDR3 DNA reads TGCGCCAGCAGCCGGCCGGGACAGCCCCCGTACGAGCAGTACTTC. The encoded protein is CASSRPGQPPYEQYF.

The chain employs TRBV5-5 and TRBJ2-7; 9 positions match TRBD2. The CDR3 extends over 15 amino acids. Trimming removed 2 bases from V and 3 bases from J; junction bases left unmatched: 6. CDR1 is SGHKS, CDR2 YYEKEE, per germline (reference sequence). This chain's CDR3 is CASSFLTSGSYEQYF. The CDR3 region has the DNA TGTGCCAGCAGCTTTCTGACTAGCGGAAGCTACGAGCAGTACTTC.

The rearrangement joins TRBV19 to TRBJ1-3; unclear D gene. This CDR3 contains 14 residues. Germline V lookup: CDR1 LNHDA, CDR2 SQIVND (reference sequence). Deletions cut 4 bases from V and 0 bases from J, with 7 bases between. The CDR3 nucleotides read TGTGCCAGTAGTACACAGCTCTCTGGAAACACCATATATTTT. Its protein is CASSTQLSGNTIYF. Full variable domain (outside the CDR3, taken from reference TRBV19 and TRBJ1-3): DGGITQSPKYLFRKEGQNVTLSCEQNLNHDAMYWYRQDPGQGLRLIYYSQIVNDFQKGDIAEGYSVSREKKESFPLTVTSAQKNPTAFYLCASSTQLSGNTIYFGEGSWLTVV.

The V gene is TRBV7-9, the J gene TRBJ1-5, with 9 bases lining up with TRBD1. The CDR3 is 16 residues long. After removal of 5 bases from V and 2 bases from J, the junction contained 7 bases not matched to a gene. Germline assignment: CDR1 SEHNR and CDR2 FQNEAQ (reference sequence). The CDR3 sequence: CASSNTGGVGNQPQHF. The CDR3 nucleotides are TGTGCCAGCAGCAATACAGGGGGCGTTGGCAATCAGCCCCAGCATTTT.

The genes are TRBV7-2 and TRBJ2-1; a possible D gene is TRBD2 (5 bases). The V gene lost 3 bases and the J gene lost 7 bases, with 16 bases spanning the gap. Germline CDR1 reads SGHTA; CDR2 reads FQGNSA. This CDR3 contains 15 residues. Here the CDR3 DNA reads TGTGCCAGCAGCTTCAATAGCGTCCTAAGGAATGAGCAGTTCTTC. Translation gives CASSFNSVLRNEQFF.

V and J are TRBV15 and TRBJ1-2, with D possibly matching TRBD1 (6 bases). The CDR3 spans 14 residues. The germline V and J ends were trimmed by 8 bases and 7 bases, with 20 bases remaining between them. In germline, CDR1 is LNHNV, CDR2 YYDKDF (reference sequence). The CDR3 DNA sequence: TGTGCCACCGCAGGTGGCAGGGGCCTTCGTGGCTACACCTTC. Residues: CATAGGRGLRGYTF.

Comments on this clone: The junction shows a germline mismatch at one end, possibly a read error. The chain uses TRBV5-4 and TRBJ1-2; D perhaps matches TRBD1 (6 bases). The CDR3 length is 15 residues. Germline CDR1 and CDR2: SGHNT and YYREEE (reference sequence). CDR3 sequence (DNA): TGTGTCAGCAGCTTCTCCCTGGCGGGGGCACATGGCTACACCTTC. Translation: CVSSFSLAGAHGYTF. Full variable domain (remainder filled in from reference TRBV5-4 and TRBJ1-2): ETGVTQSPTHLIKTRGQQVTLRCSSQSGHNTVSWYQQALGQGPQFIFQYYREEENGRGNFPPRFSGLQFPNYSSELNVNALELDDSALYLCVSSFSLAGAHGYTFGSGTRLTVV.

The chain couples TRBV6-1 to TRBJ2-7; 8 bases are shared with TRBD1. Germline trimming cut 5 bases from V and 2 bases from J; bases unmatched to any gene: 8. CDR3 length: 15 residues. Germline CDR1 reads MNHNS; CDR2 reads SASEGT. For the CDR3, the DNA is TGTGCCAGCAGTACAGCCGGGACAGGACCCTACGAGCAGTACTTC. It yields the protein CASSTAGTGPYEQYF.

The rearrangement links TRBV2 to TRBJ2-7; 10 bases agree with TRBD1. CDR3 length equals 18 residues. V shed 0 bases and J 3 bases; nucleotides not matched to a gene: 11. Germline CDR1 is SNHLY and CDR2 is FYNNEI. The CDR3 protein is CASSEALGWTGGIYEQYF. The CDR3 region has the DNA TGTGCCAGCAGTGAAGCGCTCGGGTGGACAGGGGGTATCTACGAGCAGTACTTC.

V gene TRBV19 combines with J gene TRBJ1-6; D is uncertain. Trimming left V 2 bases short and J 5 bases short, with 10 bases between. The CDR3 is made up of 15 amino acids. Looked up from germline, CDR1 is LNHDA and CDR2 is SQIVND (reference sequence). The CDR3 loop reads CASSISGSNNSPLHF. The CDR3 DNA reads TGTGCCAGTAGTATATCAGGCAGTAATAATTCACCCCTCCACTTT.

This clone was observed a handful of times. The V call is TRBV30, the J call TRBJ1-1; D call uncertain. V lost 1 base, J lost 0 bases, and 9 bases lay in between. From germline, CDR1 is GTSNPN and CDR2 SVGIG (reference sequence). This CDR3 is 14 amino acids long. CDR3 sequence reads: CAWSAYPMNTEAFF. In nucleotides, the CDR3 is TGTGCCTGGAGTGCCTACCCAATGAACACTGAAGCTTTCTTT.

The CDR3 here is CASSLGWLQGSANYGYTF. For the CDR3, the DNA is TGTGCCAGCAGCTTAGGCTGGCTGCAGGGATCGGCTAACTATGGCTACACCTTC. The rearrangement links TRBV7-8 to TRBJ1-2; tentatively, D is TRBD1 (5 bases). Germline V gives CDR1 SGHVS, CDR2 FQNEAQ. Deletions cut 1 base from V and 0 bases from J, with 18 bases between. The length of the CDR3 is 18 residues.

V gene TRBV19 combines with J gene TRBJ2-4; D might be TRBD2 (6 bases). CDR1 and CDR2 (germline): LNHDA, SQIVND (reference sequence). Trimming took off 6 bases at V and 9 bases at J, with 15 bases between the two ends. The CDR3 length is 13 residues. DNA for the CDR3: TGTGCCAGTAGCGTCAGACTAGGCGGCATTCAGTACTTC. Protein: CASSVRLGGIQYF.

This chain connects TRBV7-3 to TRBJ2-6; D gene unclear. The CDR3 is made up of 15 amino acids. Germline V lookup: CDR1 SGHTA, CDR2 FQGTGA. The V end was cut by 1 base, the J end by 2 bases, with 6 bases between. This CDR3 reads CASSLNRAGANVLTF. The CDR3 DNA is TGTGCCAGCAGCTTAAATCGGGCTGGGGCCAACGTCCTGACTTTC.

This chain uses TRBV7-8 with TRBJ1-4; 7 positions match TRBD1. Germline CDR1 and CDR2: SGHVS and FQNEAQ. The CDR3 has 15 amino acids. V lost 6 bases to trimming and J lost 2 bases; unmatched junction nucleotides: 6. The CDR3 is CASSDRAATNEKLFF. The DNA for the CDR3 is TGTGCCAGCAGTGACAGGGCTGCGACTAATGAAAAACTGTTTTTT. The full variable domain, its missing parts supplied by reference TRBV7-8 and TRBJ1-4, is GAGVSQSPRYKVAKRGQDVALRCDPISGHVSLFWYQQALGQGPEFLTYFQNEAQLDKSGLPSDRFFAERPEGSVSTLKIQRTQQEDSAVYLCASSDRAATNEKLFFGSGTQLSVL.

The J gene is TRBJ1-5, the V gene TRBV7-2, with 7 bases that match TRBD1. V lost 2 bases, J lost 5 bases, and 3 bases stayed unmatched. The germline V gene encodes CDR1 SGHTA and CDR2 FQGNSA. The CDR3 is made up of 14 amino acids. The CDR3 DNA reads as TGTGCCAGCAGCTTATTACAGGGGCATCAGCCCCAGCATTTT. Translated, it gives CASSLLQGHQPQHF.

The J gene is TRBJ2-2, the V gene TRBV7-6; no reliable D call. The CDR3 contains 13 residues. V was pared by 1 base and J by 6 bases, with 6 bases between. The germline CDR1 and CDR2 sequences are SGHVS and FNYEAQ. In DNA form, the CDR3 reads TGTGCCAGCAGCTTAGAAGCCGCCGGGGAGCTGTTTTTT. Amino acid sequence: CASSLEAAGELFF. Variable domain in full (rest from reference TRBV7-6 and TRBJ2-2): GAGVSQSPRYKVTKRGQDVALRCDPISGHVSLYWYRQALGQGPEFLTYFNYEAQQDKSGLPNDRFSAERPEGSISTLTIQRTEQRDSAMYRCASSLEAAGELFFGEGSRLTVL.

The V gene is TRBV27, the J gene TRBJ2-7, with D possibly TRBD1 on 7 matching bases. This CDR3 region has 13 residues. Germline V CDR1 and CDR2: MNHEY, SMNVEV (reference sequence). The V and J ends lost 5 bases and 8 bases respectively, with 16 bases between them. The CDR3 here is CASSPSQGGKQYF. DNA for the CDR3: TGTGCCAGCAGTCCCAGCCAGGGGGGCAAGCAGTACTTC.

The chain uses TRBV6-1 and TRBJ2-1, with TRBD1 identical over 7 bases. J was trimmed by 4 bases and V by 3 bases; bases with no gene match: 9. The CDR3 is 16 amino acids. In germline, CDR1 is MNHNS, CDR2 SASEGT. Here the CDR3 DNA reads TGTGCCAGCAGTGAGTCCACAGGGGCCCCTTACAATGAGCAGTTCTTC. This gives the protein CASSESTGAPYNEQFF.

The chain uses TRBV19 and TRBJ1-5, with 11 bases identical to TRBD1. Trimming at V came to 6 bases and at J to 6 bases, leaving 1 base not matched to a gene. The germline V gene has CDR1 LNHDA and CDR2 SQIVND (reference sequence). This CDR3 is built from 13 residues. CDR3 residues: CASSGTGGQPQHF. Here the CDR3 DNA reads TGTGCCAGTAGCGGGACAGGGGGTCAGCCCCAGCATTTT.